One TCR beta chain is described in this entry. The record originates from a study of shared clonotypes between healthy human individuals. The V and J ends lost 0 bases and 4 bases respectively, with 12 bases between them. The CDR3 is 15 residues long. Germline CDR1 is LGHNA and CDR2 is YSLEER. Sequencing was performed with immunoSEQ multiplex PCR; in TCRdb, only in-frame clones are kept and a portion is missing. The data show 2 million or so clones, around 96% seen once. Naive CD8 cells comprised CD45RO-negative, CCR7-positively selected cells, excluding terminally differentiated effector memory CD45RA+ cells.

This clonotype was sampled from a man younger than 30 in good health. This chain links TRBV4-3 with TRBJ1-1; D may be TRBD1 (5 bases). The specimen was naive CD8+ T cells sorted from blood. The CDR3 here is CASSQDWGVGTEAFF. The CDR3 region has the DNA TGCGCCAGCAGCCAAGATTGGGGGGTAGGCACTGAAGCTTTCTTT.